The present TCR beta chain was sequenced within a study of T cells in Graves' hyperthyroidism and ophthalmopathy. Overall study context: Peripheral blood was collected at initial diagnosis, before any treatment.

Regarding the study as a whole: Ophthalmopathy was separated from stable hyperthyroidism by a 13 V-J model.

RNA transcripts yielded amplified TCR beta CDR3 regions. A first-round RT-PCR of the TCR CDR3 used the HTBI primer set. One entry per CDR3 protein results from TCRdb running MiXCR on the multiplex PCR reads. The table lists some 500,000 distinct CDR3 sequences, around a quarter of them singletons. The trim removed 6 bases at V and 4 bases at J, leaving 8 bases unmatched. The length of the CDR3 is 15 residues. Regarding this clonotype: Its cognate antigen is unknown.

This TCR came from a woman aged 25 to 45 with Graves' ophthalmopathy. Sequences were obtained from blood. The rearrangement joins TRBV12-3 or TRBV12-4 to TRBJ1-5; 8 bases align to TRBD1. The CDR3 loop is CASSLGQEINQPQHF. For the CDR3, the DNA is TGTGCCAGCAGCCTGGGACAGGAAATAAATCAGCCCCAGCATTTT.